This TCR beta chain is drawn from a study of T cell responses to AZD1222 COVID-19 vaccine. Whole-study findings and limits: Spike-specific TCR depth and breadth grew after two AZD1222 doses.

In the case of this clone: As yet, its antigen is unknown.

The V gene lost 7 bases and the J gene lost 4 bases, with 17 bases spanning the gap. CDR1 is MNHEY, CDR2 SVGAGI, per germline. CDR3 length: 15 residues. The repertoire was sequenced with immunoSEQ multiplex PCR; TCRdb's copy has only in-frame clones and lacks some. The table has approximately 120,000 clones, nearly 90% seen once; the top ten hold approximately 17%. This clonotype was sampled from an adult in good health. Source: peripheral blood, taken on day 0 of AZD1222 vaccination. This chain uses TRBV6-5 with TRBJ1-3; no clear D. The CDR3 bases are TGTGCCAGCACCCTCTCCGTCCTGGGAGGAAACACCATATATTTT. Translated, it gives CASTLSVLGGNTIYF.